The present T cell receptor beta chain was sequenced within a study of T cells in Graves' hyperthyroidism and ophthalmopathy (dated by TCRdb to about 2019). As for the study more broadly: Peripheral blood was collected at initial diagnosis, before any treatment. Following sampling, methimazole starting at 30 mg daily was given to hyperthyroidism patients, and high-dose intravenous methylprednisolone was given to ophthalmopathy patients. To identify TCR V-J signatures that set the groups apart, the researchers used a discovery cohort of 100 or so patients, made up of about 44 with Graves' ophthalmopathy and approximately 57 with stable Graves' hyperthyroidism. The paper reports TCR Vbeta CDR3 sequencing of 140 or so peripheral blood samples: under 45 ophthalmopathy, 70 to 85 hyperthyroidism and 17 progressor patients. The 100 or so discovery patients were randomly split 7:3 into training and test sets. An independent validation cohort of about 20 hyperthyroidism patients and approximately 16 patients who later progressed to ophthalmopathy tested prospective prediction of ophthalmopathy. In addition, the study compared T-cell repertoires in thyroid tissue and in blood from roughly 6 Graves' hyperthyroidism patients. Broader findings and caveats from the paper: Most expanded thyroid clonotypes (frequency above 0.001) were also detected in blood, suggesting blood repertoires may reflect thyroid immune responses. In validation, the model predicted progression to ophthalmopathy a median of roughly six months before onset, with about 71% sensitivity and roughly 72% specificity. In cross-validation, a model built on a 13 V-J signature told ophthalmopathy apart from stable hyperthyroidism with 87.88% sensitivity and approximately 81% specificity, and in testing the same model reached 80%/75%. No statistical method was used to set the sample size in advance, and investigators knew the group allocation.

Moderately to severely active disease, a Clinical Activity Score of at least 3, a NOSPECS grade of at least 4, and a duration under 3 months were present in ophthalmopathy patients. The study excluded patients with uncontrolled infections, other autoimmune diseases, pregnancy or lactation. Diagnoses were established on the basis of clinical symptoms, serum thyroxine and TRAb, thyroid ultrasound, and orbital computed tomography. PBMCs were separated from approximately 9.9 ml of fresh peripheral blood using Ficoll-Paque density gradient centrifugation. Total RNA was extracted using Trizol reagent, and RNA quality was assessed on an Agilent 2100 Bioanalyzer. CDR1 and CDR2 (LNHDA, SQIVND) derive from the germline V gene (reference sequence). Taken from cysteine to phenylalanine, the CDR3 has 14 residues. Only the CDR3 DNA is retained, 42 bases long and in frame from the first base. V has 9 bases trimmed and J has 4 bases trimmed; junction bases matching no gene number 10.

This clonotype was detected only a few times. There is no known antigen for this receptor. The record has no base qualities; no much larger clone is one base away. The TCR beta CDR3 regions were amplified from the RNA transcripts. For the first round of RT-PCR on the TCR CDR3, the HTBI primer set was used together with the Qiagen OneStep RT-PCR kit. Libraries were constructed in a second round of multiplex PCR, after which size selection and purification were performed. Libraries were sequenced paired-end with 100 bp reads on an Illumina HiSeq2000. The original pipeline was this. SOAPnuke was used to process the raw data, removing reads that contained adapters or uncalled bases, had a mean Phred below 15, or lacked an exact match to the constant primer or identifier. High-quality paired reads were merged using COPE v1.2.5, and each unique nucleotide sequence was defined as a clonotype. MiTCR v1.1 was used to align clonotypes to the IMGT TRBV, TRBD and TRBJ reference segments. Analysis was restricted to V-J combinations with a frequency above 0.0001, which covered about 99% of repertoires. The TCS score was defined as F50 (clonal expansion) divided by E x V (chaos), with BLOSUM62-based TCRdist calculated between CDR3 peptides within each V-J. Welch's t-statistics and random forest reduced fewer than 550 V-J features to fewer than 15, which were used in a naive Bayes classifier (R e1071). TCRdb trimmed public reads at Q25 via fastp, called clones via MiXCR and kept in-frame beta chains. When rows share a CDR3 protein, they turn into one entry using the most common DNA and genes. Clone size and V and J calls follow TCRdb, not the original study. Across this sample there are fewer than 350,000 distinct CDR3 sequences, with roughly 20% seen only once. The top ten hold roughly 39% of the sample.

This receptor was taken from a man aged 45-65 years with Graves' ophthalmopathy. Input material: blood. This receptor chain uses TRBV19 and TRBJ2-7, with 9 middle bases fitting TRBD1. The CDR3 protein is CASDPGQGFYEQYF. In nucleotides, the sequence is TGTGCCAGCGACCCGGGACAGGGTTTTTACGAGCAGTACTTC.